This T cell receptor (beta chain) was obtained from a study of shared T cell receptors in the human thymus. Clones were sequenced by immunoSEQ multiplex PCR, and TCRdb holds only the in-frame ones, with some missing. The sample records 630,000 or so clones, approximately 89% being singletons. The same sample was also studied in work on human thymus T cells. That work adds: Corrective heart surgery yielded resections, and these provided the thymus tissue. Blood and thymic repertoires both appeared biased in V and J gene usage. What related research reported was that thymic repertoires overlapped highly among unrelated individuals.

The specimen was thymocytes. The clonotype comes from a boy under two years old with a congenital heart defect.

This CDR3 reads CASSLSGTGDGYTF. The CDR3 DNA reads as TGCGCCAGCAGCTTGTCCGGGACAGGGGATGGCTACACCTTC. The rearrangement uses TRBV5-1 and TRBJ1-2; TRBD1 matches at 10 bases. Germline V gene data show CDR1 as SGHRS and CDR2 as YFSETQ. The CDR3 has 14 residues. Unmatched junction bases numbered 3, after V lost 1 base and J lost 6 bases.